This T cell receptor (beta chain) was found in a study of cytomegalovirus exposure and HLA in healthy donors. Turning to the study itself: The roughly 130 validation repertoires used the same platform as the 550 to 800 first-cohort repertoires (as reported by a later analysis). Points from the study as a whole: The study flagged some 170 TCR beta chains as cytomegalovirus-associated. The CMV antigen specificity of a few CMV-associated chains was confirmed through in vitro analysis.

It was the roughly 130-subject validation cohort, separate from the approximately 680-subject first cohort, to which the donors belonged. V lost 5 bases, J lost 7 bases, and 15 bases lay in between. In germline, CDR1 is SGHVS, CDR2 FNYEAQ. This CDR3 has 14 amino acids. Concerning this clone itself: The target antigen is unknown.

Clones were read by immunoSEQ multiplex PCR, and TCRdb kept only the in-frame ones, dropping some. This sample yields 250,000 to 300,000 clones, of which about 90% are seen a single time; less than 0.4% belongs to the top ten. The sample consisted of PBMCs. The J gene is TRBJ1-5, the V gene TRBV7-6, with D maybe TRBD1 (6 bases). The clonotype originates from a woman in her late teens or twenties in good health and CMV-seronegative. CDR3 loop: CASSKQGGGQPQHF. For the CDR3, the DNA is TGTGCCAGCAGCAAACAGGGTGGAGGACAGCCCCAGCATTTT.